The rows below give T cell receptor beta chains drawn from one sample of a study of monozygotic twins with inflammatory bowel disease. For each CDR3 protein, TCRdb gives one entry from its re-call of the 5' RACE reads, without DNA. The table lists a few hundred thousand distinct CDR3 sequences. Sequencing was performed on blood. Receptors were obtained from a human donor with ulcerative colitis or Crohn's disease, or a healthy co-twin of an affected twin (not recorded which). The CDR3 runs from the conserved cysteine through the conserved F or W.

J gene	V gene	CDR3 protein
TRBJ2-5	TRBV20-1	CSAKLTHNVRKETQYF
TRBJ1-5	TRBV2	CASSATLPDQPQHF
TRBJ2-7	TRBV5-4	CASSARDRGYEQYF
TRBJ2-1	TRBV6-5	CASSYSVHRTGRNEQFF
TRBJ2-7	TRBV27	CASRRDSLISSYEQYF
TRBJ1-2	TRBV6-5	CASSYSRFGGSDAVGYTF
TRBJ1-6	TRBV7-9	CASSLWGNKDSPLHF
TRBJ2-5	TRBV7-3	CASSSGRGETQYF
TRBJ1-6	TRBV5-1	CASSLTALITNSPLHF
TRBJ1-5	TRBV10-3	CATLGDKGRQPQHF
TRBJ2-3	TRBV2	CASSLAMGSDTQYF
TRBJ1-4	TRBV2	CASSLGGGLGEKLFF
TRBJ2-2	TRBV4-1	CASSHSAGDTGELFF
TRBJ2-1	TRBV20-1	CSAPRTSGGARWFSYNEQFF
TRBJ1-5	TRBV6-5	CASSPSWGLGQPQHF
TRBJ1-2	TRBV7-8	CASAPGLGYGYTF
TRBJ1-1	TRBV12-3/TRBV12-4	CASRPTGGKAEAFF
TRBJ1-3	TRBV6-1	CASSEQGRSGNTIYF
TRBJ2-1	TRBV5-1	CASSFRDRVRDEQFF
TRBJ2-7	TRBV18	CASSPDSIQQYF
TRBJ1-2	TRBV7-2	CASSFTVPGYTF
TRBJ1-5	TRBV10-3	CAISVSGGQPQHF
TRBJ2-7	TRBV12-5	CASGFTLGTGSHEQYF
TRBJ2-2	TRBV20-1	CSANSRGTGELFF
TRBJ2-6	TRBV14	CASSRQFRSGANVLTF
TRBJ1-1	TRBV28	CASTPLVGQGPTGAFF
TRBJ2-7	TRBV4-1	CASSQVSRGGDEQYF
TRBJ2-3	TRBV12-3/TRBV12-4	CASSSRAGGTDTQYF
TRBJ1-2	TRBV6-1	CASSTGTGAYGYTF
TRBJ2-1	TRBV19	CASTTSGAYNEQFF
TRBJ2-3	TRBV20-1	CSARAPDGGGIPNTDTQYF
TRBJ2-3	TRBV5-1	CASSFGTSGGYDTQYF
TRBJ2-1	TRBV20-1	CSARDQRSSYNEQFF
TRBJ1-6	TRBV3-1	CASSQGADSPLHF
TRBJ2-7	TRBV12-3/TRBV12-4	CASSSRLAGAHEQYF
TRBJ1-1	TRBV14	CASSRRTGTNGNTEAFF
TRBJ2-7	TRBV6-2/TRBV6-3	CASSSRPSSYEQYF
TRBJ1-4	TRBV20-1	CSARDRRVASNEKLFF
TRBJ1-2	TRBV6-5	CASSYPGQGGNGYTF
TRBJ2-7	TRBV7-2	CASSSGQNEQYF
TRBJ2-5	TRBV7-9	CASSLTGNRSETQYF
TRBJ1-6	TRBV7-2	CASSLSWPGQGGSPLHF
TRBJ2-3	TRBV4-1	CASSQEAIWRTGGLYTQYF
TRBJ1-5	TRBV5-1	CASSLIGGAVQPQHF
TRBJ2-5	TRBV29-1	CSVPMGQGLTVETQYF